Following are 13 T cell receptor beta chains from one sample sequenced in a study of cytotoxic CD8 clonotypes in ibrutinib-treated CLL. Sequencing used immunoSEQ multiplex PCR; TCRdb keeps in-frame clones, though not all of them. The top ten hold approximately 7% of the sample, which has more than 300,000 clones, around four fifths seen once. The sequencing here drew on PBMCs, taken before ibrutinib treatment. The origin of the receptors is a human donor with chronic lymphocytic leukemia.

This clone came up once. V usage is TRBV7-2 and J usage is TRBJ2-4; D may match TRBD1 or TRBD2 (5 bases each). V lost 5 bases and J lost 2, with 10 bases in between. This CDR3 has 14 residues. Per germline, CDR1 SGHTA and CDR2 FQGNSA. The CDR3: CASSTWGSKNIQYF. The CDR3 DNA follows: TGTGCCAGCAGCACCTGGGGGTCCAAAAACATTCAGTACTTC.

This clone has only one observation. The chain carries TRBV28 and TRBJ2-5; 7 nucleotides align to TRBD1. V trimming: 6 bases; J trimming: 0 bases; junction bases outside the gene matches: 10. The CDR3 totals 16 residues. CDR1 and CDR2 (germline): MDHEN, SYDVKM. This CDR3 reads CASRGPDRRNQETQYF. In DNA form, the CDR3 reads TGTGCCAGCAGAGGGCCGGACAGGAGGAACCAAGAGACCCAGTACTTC.

The rearrangement joins TRBV18 to TRBJ1-2; D gene uncertain. CDR1 KGHSH and CDR2 LQKENI come from the germline V gene. V was clipped by 2 bases and J by 5 bases, with 15 bases between them. This CDR3 has 15 amino acids. The CDR3, as DNA: TGTGCCAGCTCACCAAAGGAATTAAGAGGATATGGCTACACCTTC. As protein: CASSPKELRGYGYTF. The full variable domain, in which reference TRBV18 and TRBJ1-2 provide the parts outside the CDR3, is NAGVMQNPRHLVRRRGQEARLRCSPMKGHSHVYWYRQLPEEGLKFMVYLQKENIIDESGMPKERFSAEFPKEGPSILRIQQVVRGDSAAYFCASSPKELRGYGYTFGSGTRLTVV.

This clone was seen a single time. J is TRBJ2-1 and V is TRBV9; a weak D match, TRBD1 (5 bases). CDR3 size: 13 residues. V was cut by 1 base and J by 5 bases, with 7 bases left in between. Looked up from germline, CDR1 is SGDLS and CDR2 is YYNGEE. Written as DNA, the CDR3 is TGTGCCAGCAGCGTACGGACACACAATGAGCAGTTCTTC. Translating gives CASSVRTHNEQFF.

This chain links TRBV4-3 with TRBJ1-1; TRBD1 might be the D (5 bases). V was clipped by 4 bases and J by 3 bases, with 15 bases between them. Germline CDR1 reads LGHNA; CDR2 reads YSLEER. The CDR3 contains 15 residues. This CDR3 reads CASSRWARGDTEAFF. The CDR3 DNA reads TGCGCCAGCAGCCGCTGGGCCCGAGGGGACACTGAAGCTTTCTTT.

DNA for the CDR3: TGTGCCAGCAGTCGATCCTACGAGCAGTACTTC. It encodes CASSRSYEQYF. The rearrangement joins TRBV11-2 to TRBJ2-7; unclear D gene. CDR3 length: 11 amino acids. CDR1 and CDR2 (germline): SGHAT, FQNNGV. The V end was cut by 6 bases, the J end by 1 base, with 4 bases between.

This sequence joins TRBV25-1 and TRBJ2-1, with 10 bases that match TRBD1. The CDR3 length is 16 residues. Germline CDR1 reads MGHDK; CDR2 reads SYGVNS. With V trimmed by 2 bases and J by 8 bases, 9 bases remained unmatched. The CDR3 DNA follows: TGTGCCAGCAGTGAACTCCCGGGACAGGGGAACTATGAGCAGTTCTTC. Translated: CASSELPGQGNYEQFF.

The count of this clone is one. The chain links TRBV5-1 to TRBJ2-1, with no clear D. The V gene lost 3 bases and the J gene lost 8 bases, with 18 bases spanning the gap. The germline V gene encodes CDR1 SGHRS and CDR2 YFSETQ. The CDR3 has 15 amino acids. For the CDR3, the DNA is TGCGCCAGCAGCTCTTCCTTAACTCCCCAACATGAGCAGTTCTTC. Translation: CASSSSLTPQHEQFF.

The chain recombines TRBV29-1 with TRBJ1-3, with 10 nucleotides matching TRBD1. The CDR3 has 15 residues. Unmatched junction bases numbered 8, after V lost 6 bases and J lost 3 bases. Germline CDR1 is SQVTM and CDR2 is ANQGSEA. The CDR3 sequence: CSVLRQGANGNTIYF. CDR3 bases: TGCAGCGTCTTACGACAGGGGGCAAATGGAAACACCATATATTTT.

The chain is built from TRBV18 and TRBJ2-5, with no clear D. Germline V CDR1 and CDR2: KGHSH, LQKENI. V shed 2 bases and J shed 5 bases, with 12 bases lying between them. The CDR3 is made up of 14 amino acids. In DNA form, the CDR3 reads TGTGCCAGCTCACCAGGGTCAGGTTTGGAGACCCAGTACTTC. This translates into CASSPGSGLETQYF.

In this sample, this clone turned up a few times. The chain couples TRBV18 to TRBJ2-2; D remains ambiguous. Germline loops: CDR1 KGHSH, CDR2 LQKENI. V was clipped by 6 bases and J by 4 bases, with 18 bases between them. The CDR3 length is 16 residues. As DNA, the CDR3 is TGTGCCAGCTCGCGAAGGGCCCCCAGGAGCACCGGGGAGCTGTTTTTT. It encodes CASSRRAPRSTGELFF.

The chain combines TRBV5-1 with TRBJ1-1; D may be TRBD1 (5 bases). Germline V gene sequence: CDR1 SGHRS, CDR2 YFSETQ. The length of the CDR3 is 14 residues. Trimming took 4 bases from V and 5 from J, leaving 15 bases between them. The DNA for the CDR3 is TGCGCCAGCAGCCCCTGGGGGGGGGTTACTGAAGCTTTCTTT. Translating gives CASSPWGGVTEAFF.

This clone was seen more than once but under ten times. The chain uses TRBV27 and TRBJ1-1; the D is unclear. Trimming pared 1 base from V and 1 base from J, leaving 4 bases between. Germline V gene lookup returns CDR1 MNHEY and CDR2 SMNVEV (reference sequence). The CDR3 covers 13 residues. This chain's CDR3 is CASSLYKNTEAFF. In DNA, the CDR3 is TGTGCCAGCAGTTTATACAAGAACACTGAAGCTTTCTTT.